This T cell receptor (beta chain) was sequenced during a study of blood T cell repertoires in COVID-19. Turning to the study itself: Samples taken during acute and convalescent COVID-19 were collected in the United States, Italy and Spain. In each case, the material was cDNA or gDNA derived from T cells, B-cell-depleted T cells, or PBMCs.

Trimming took off 4 bases at V and 4 bases at J, with 11 bases between the two ends. The CDR3 covers 13 residues. CDR1 is KGHSH, CDR2 LQKENI, per germline. As processed by the authors: Scientists estimated how many nucleated cells there were by amplifying reference gene primers. The method was immunoSEQ multiplex PCR; TCRdb's version includes in-frame clones alone and lacks a portion of them. The V and J calls and clone size come from that table; D and trimming were worked out from the DNA. This sample has tens of thousands of clones, with 82% found just once. The origin of this receptor is a woman of 80 years or more with acute or convalescent COVID-19. The specimen sequenced was peripheral blood. The chain carries TRBV18 and TRBJ2-7, with a tentative D call TRBD1 (6 bases). The CDR3 nucleotides read TGTGCCAGCTCACTGGGACAAATTTACGAGCAGTACTTC. This gives the protein CASSLGQIYEQYF.